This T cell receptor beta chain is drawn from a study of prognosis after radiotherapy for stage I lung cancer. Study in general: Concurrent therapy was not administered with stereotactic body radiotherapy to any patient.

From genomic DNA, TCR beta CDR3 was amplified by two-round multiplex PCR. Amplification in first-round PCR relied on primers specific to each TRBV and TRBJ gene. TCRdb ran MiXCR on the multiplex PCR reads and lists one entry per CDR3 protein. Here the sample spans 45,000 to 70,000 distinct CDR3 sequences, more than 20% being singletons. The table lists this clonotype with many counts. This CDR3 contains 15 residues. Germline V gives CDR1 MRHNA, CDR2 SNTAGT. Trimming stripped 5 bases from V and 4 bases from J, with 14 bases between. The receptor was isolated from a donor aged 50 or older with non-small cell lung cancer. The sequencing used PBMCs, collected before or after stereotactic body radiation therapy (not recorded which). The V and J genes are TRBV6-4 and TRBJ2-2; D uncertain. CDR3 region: CASSQDGALTGELFF. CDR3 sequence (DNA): TGTGCCAGCAGTCAGGACGGAGCTCTCACCGGGGAGCTGTTTTTT.